The 14 T cell receptor beta chains reported below all come from one sample, sequenced in a study of T cell responses to AZD1222 COVID-19 vaccine. Here immunoSEQ multiplex PCR was the method, and the copy in TCRdb shows in-frame clones only, minus some. This sample yields 130,000 or so clones, of which approximately 86% are seen a single time; 9.5% to 15% belongs to the top ten. Specimen: peripheral blood, collected on day 0 of AZD1222 vaccination. All receptors come from an adult in good health.

The CDR3 DNA sequence: TGTGCCAGCAGTACAGGGTTCTCTAACTATGGCTACACCTTC. Amino acids: CASSTGFSNYGYTF. The rearrangement links TRBV7-8 to TRBJ1-2; a weak D match, TRBD1 (6 bases). Between the trimmed V and J ends, which lost 6 bases and 0 bases, there was a span of 11 bases. Germline V gives CDR1 SGHVS, CDR2 FQNEAQ. The CDR3 covers 14 residues.

V is TRBV11-2 and J is TRBJ2-3; no reliable D call. CDR1 is SGHAT and CDR2 is FQNNGV in the germline V gene. This CDR3 spans 13 amino acids. V dropped 5 bases and J dropped 0 bases, with 6 bases sitting between them. CDR3 nucleotide sequence: TGTGCCAGCAGCCACCCAAGCACAGATACGCAGTATTTT. It is translated as CASSHPSTDTQYF.

The chain recombines TRBV29-1 with TRBJ2-5, with 10 bases lining up with TRBD1. V lost 1 base, J lost 5 bases, and 10 bases stayed unmatched. There are 16 residues in the CDR3. From germline, CDR1 is SQVTM and CDR2 ANQGSEA. CDR3 amino acids: CSVEVGTGELLETQYF. CDR3 DNA sequence: TGCAGCGTTGAAGTCGGGACAGGGGAGCTTCTGGAGACCCAGTACTTC. Filled out from reference TRBV29-1 and TRBJ2-5, the complete variable domain reads SAVISQKPSRDICQRGTSLTIQCQVDSQVTMMFWYRQQPGQSLTLIATANQGSEATYESGFVIDKFPISRPNLTFSTLTVSNMSPEDSSIYLCSVEVGTGELLETQYFGPGTRLLVL.

This clone was detected only once. The chain joins TRBV2 to TRBJ2-3; 8 nucleotides align to TRBD1. The V segment lost 10 bases and the J segment 0 bases; nucleotides outside the gene matches: 15. The CDR3 is made up of 17 amino acids. The V gene's germline CDR1 is SNHLY and CDR2 FYNNEI. This CDR3 reads CAILQGDSGSSTDTQYF. CDR3 coding DNA: TGTGCCATCCTACAGGGGGATTCCGGATCTAGCACAGATACGCAGTATTTT. The full variable domain, rest sourced from reference TRBV2 and TRBJ2-3, is EPEVTQTPSHQVTQMGQEVILRCVPISNHLYFYWYRQILGQKVEFLVSFYNNEISEKSEIFDDQFSVERPDGSNFTLKIRSTKLEDSAMYFCAILQGDSGSSTDTQYFGPGTRLTVL.

This clone was recorded a few times. The chain carries TRBV5-1 and TRBJ2-3; 7 bases match TRBD1. CDR3 length: 14 residues. Germline values: CDR1 SGHRS, CDR2 YFSETQ. Germline trimming cut 0 bases from V and 6 bases from J; bases unmatched to any gene: 4. CDR3 nucleotides: TGCGCCAGCAGCTTGGGACAGGGATCGGATACGCAGTATTTT. Translated, it gives CASSLGQGSDTQYF.

This rearrangement joins TRBV5-6 to TRBJ1-2, with TRBD1 matching 9 bases. Germline V gives CDR1 SGHDT, CDR2 YYEEEE. V gave up 4 bases and J gave up 7 bases; unmatched junction bases: 11. This CDR3 contains 15 residues. The CDR3 reads CASSPIPGQGFGYTF. CDR3 DNA sequence: TGTGCCAGCAGCCCGATCCCGGGACAGGGTTTTGGCTACACCTTC. Using reference TRBV5-6 and TRBJ1-2 for the parts outside the CDR3, the full variable domain is DAGVTQSPTHLIKTRGQQVTLRCSPKSGHDTVSWYQQALGQGPQFIFQYYEEEERQRGNFPDRFSGHQFPNYSSELNVNALLLGDSALYLCASSPIPGQGFGYTFGSGTRLTVV.

The J gene is TRBJ1-1, the V gene TRBV18; D possibly corresponds to TRBD1 (5 bases). The germline CDR1 and CDR2 sequences are KGHSH and LQKENI. V was trimmed by 3 bases and J by 2 bases, leaving 13 bases between them. The CDR3 totals 15 residues. The CDR3 DNA follows: TGTGCCAGCTCACCCGGGGCCAGTCCAAACACTGAAGCTTTCTTT. It yields the protein CASSPGASPNTEAFF.

V usage is TRBV5-1 and J usage is TRBJ2-1, with D unresolved. CDR3 size: 16 residues. V was trimmed by 0 bases and J by 8 bases, leaving 18 bases between them. Germline CDR1 and CDR2: SGHRS and YFSETQ. The CDR3 coding sequence is TGCGCCAGCAGCTTGGCCATGAGTGGCGCTTGGGATGAGCAGTTCTTC. It yields the protein CASSLAMSGAWDEQFF.

The rearrangement uses TRBV2 and TRBJ2-1; TRBD2 agrees at 8 bases. CDR3 size: 14 residues. Germline values: CDR1 SNHLY, CDR2 FYNNEI. J was trimmed by 3 bases and V by 4 bases; bases with no gene match: 2. The CDR3 protein is CASSVREVYNEQFF. The CDR3 DNA follows: TGTGCCAGCAGTGTGCGGGAGGTCTACAATGAGCAGTTCTTC.

V and J are TRBV3-1 (or the pseudogene TRBV3-2) and TRBJ2-5; D not resolved. CDR1 is LGHDT, CDR2 YNNKEL, per germline (reference sequence). With 4 bases removed from V and 1 base from J, the gap between germline ends came to 10 bases. This CDR3 comprises 14 residues. The CDR3 sequence: CASSPRALQETQYF. As DNA, the CDR3 is TGTGCCAGCAGCCCTCGGGCCCTCCAAGAGACCCAGTACTTC.

The gene calls are TRBV18 and TRBJ1-3; D uncertain. This CDR3 has 14 residues. V gave up 8 bases and J gave up 2 bases, with 13 bases separating them. Germline loops: CDR1 KGHSH, CDR2 LQKENI. CDR3 sequence: CASRPGITGNTIYF. The CDR3 nucleotides are TGTGCCAGCCGCCCGGGGATAACTGGAAACACCATATATTTT.

V and J are TRBV19 and TRBJ2-2, with 9 bases identical to TRBD2. Germline-derived CDR1 and CDR2 are LNHDA and SQIVND (reference sequence). V lost 10 bases to trimming and J lost 2 bases; unmatched junction nucleotides: 8. This CDR3 has 15 residues. Here the CDR3 DNA reads TGTGCCACTGATGCTAGCGGGGTTAACACCGGGGAGCTGTTTTTT. Translation: CATDASGVNTGELFF.

This chain joins TRBV21-1 and TRBJ2-5; TRBD2 is the table's D call and was not checked against the DNA. TRBV21-1 is labeled a pseudogene. This CDR3 has 14 residues. CDR3 DNA sequence: TGTGCCAGCAGCAAAGTACAGGGAGGGGAGACCCAGTACTTC. This codes for CASSKVQGGETQYF.

The chain is built from TRBV10-3 and TRBJ2-1; 9 positions match TRBD2. V shed 6 bases and J 6 bases; nucleotides not matched to a gene: 6. This CDR3 spans 14 amino acids. CDR1 is ENHRY, CDR2 SYGVKD, per germline. This CDR3 reads CAIRGAGGSNEQFF. The CDR3 nucleotides are TGTGCCATCAGGGGCGCGGGGGGGTCCAATGAGCAGTTCTTC.